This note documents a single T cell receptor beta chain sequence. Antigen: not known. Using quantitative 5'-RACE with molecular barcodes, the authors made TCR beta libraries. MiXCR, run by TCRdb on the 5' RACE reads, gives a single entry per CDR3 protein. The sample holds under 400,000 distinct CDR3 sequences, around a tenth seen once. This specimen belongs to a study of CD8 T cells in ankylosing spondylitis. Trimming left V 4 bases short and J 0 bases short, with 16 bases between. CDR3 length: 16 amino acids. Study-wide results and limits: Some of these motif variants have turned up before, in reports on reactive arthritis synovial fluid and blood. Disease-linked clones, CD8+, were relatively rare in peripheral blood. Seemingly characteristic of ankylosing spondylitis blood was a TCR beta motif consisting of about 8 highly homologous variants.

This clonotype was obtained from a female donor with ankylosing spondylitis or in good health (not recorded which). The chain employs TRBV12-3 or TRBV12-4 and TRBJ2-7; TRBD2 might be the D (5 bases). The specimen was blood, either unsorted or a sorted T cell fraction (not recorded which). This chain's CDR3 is CASSSVRGSISYEQYF. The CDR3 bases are TGTGCCAGCAGTTCCGTTCGGGGAAGTATCTCCTACGAGCAGTACTTC.